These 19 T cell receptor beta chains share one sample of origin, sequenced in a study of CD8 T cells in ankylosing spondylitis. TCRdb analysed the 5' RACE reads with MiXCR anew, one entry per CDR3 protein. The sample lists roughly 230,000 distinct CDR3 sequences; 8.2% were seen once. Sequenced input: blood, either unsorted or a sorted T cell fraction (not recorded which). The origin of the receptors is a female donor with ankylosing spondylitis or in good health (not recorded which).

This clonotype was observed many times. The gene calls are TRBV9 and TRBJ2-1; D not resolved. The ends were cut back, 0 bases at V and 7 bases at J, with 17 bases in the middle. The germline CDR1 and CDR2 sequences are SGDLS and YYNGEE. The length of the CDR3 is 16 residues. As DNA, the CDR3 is TGTGCCAGCAGCGTAGAAAACCTCCTGAAGAGGAATGAGCAGTTCTTC. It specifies CASSVENLLKRNEQFF.

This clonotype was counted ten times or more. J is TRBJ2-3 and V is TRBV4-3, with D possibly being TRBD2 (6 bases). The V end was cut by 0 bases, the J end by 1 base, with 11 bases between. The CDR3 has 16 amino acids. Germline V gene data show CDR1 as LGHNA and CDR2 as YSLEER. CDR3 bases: TGCGCCAGCAGCCAAGAGGGGCGGGACGGCACAGATACGCAGTATTTT. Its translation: CASSQEGRDGTDTQYF.

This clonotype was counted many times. CDR3 sequence: CSGWGSGRETQYF. The CDR3 bases are TGCAGCGGTTGGGGGTCGGGTAGGGAGACCCAGTACTTC. The rearrangement joins TRBV20-1 to TRBJ2-5; possibly TRBD1 or TRBD2 for D (5 bases each). The CDR3 totals 13 residues. Germline CDR1 and CDR2: DFQATT and SNEGSKA (reference sequence).

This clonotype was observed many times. DNA of the CDR3: TGTGCCAGCAGCGCCCCCGGGGGAAGAGAGCAGTTCTTC. Its translation is CASSAPGGREQFF. The rearrangement joins TRBV9 to TRBJ2-1, with D possibly matching TRBD2 (6 bases). The CDR3 is 13 amino acids. Trimming removed 3 bases from V and 10 bases from J, with 14 bases in between. CDR1 and CDR2 from the germline V gene are SGDLS and YYNGEE.

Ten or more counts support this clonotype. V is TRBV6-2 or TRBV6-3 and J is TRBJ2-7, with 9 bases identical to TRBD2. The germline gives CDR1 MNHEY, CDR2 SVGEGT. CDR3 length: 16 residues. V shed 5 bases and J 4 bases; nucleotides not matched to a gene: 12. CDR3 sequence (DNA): TGTGCCAGCAGTCTTAGCGGGAGAAGCCCCTCGTACGAGCAGTACTTC. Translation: CASSLSGRSPSYEQYF.

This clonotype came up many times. As DNA, the CDR3 is TGCAGTGCTGGCGAGCCACCCCTCCACTTT. This encodes CSAGEPPLHF. V gene TRBV20-1 combines with J gene TRBJ1-6, with D hard to call. The germline V gene encodes CDR1 DFQATT and CDR2 SNEGSKA (reference sequence). This CDR3 has 10 residues. Trimming removed 5 bases at V and 11 bases at J, with 7 bases between.

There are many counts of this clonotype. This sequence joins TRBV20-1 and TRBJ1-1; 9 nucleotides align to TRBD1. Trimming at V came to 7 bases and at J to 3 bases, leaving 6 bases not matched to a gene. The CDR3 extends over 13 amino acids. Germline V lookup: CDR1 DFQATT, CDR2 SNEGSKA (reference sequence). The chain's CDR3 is CSVRDREDTEAFF. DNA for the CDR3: TGCAGTGTCAGGGACAGGGAGGACACTGAAGCTTTCTTT.

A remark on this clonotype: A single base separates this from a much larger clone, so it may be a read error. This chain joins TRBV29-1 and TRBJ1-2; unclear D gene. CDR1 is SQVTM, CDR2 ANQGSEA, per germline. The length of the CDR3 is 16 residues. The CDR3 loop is CSVGGFKWSENYAYTF. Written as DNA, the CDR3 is TGCAGCGTTGGGGGATTCAAGTGGTCCGAAAACTATGCCTACACCTTC. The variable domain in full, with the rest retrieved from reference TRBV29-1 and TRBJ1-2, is SAVISQKPSRDICQRGTSLTIQCQVDSQVTMMFWYRQQPGQSLTLIATANQGSEATYESGFVIDKFPISRPNLTFSTLTVSNMSPEDSSIYLCSVGGFKWSENYAYTFGSGTRLTVV.

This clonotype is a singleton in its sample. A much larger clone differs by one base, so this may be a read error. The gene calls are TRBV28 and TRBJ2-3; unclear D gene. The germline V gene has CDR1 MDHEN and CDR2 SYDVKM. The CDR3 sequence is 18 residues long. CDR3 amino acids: CTSSFGDPAADLGDTQYF. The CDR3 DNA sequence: TGTACCAGCAGTTTCGGTGATCCGGCGGCGGACCTGGGGGATACGCAGTATTTT.

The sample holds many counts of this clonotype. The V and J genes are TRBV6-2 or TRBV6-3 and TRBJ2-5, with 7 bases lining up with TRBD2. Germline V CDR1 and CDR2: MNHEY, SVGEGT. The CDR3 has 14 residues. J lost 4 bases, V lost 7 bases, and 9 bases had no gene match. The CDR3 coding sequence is TGTGCCAGCATAAAGGCGGGAGTCAGAGAGACCCAGTACTTC. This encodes CASIKAGVRETQYF.

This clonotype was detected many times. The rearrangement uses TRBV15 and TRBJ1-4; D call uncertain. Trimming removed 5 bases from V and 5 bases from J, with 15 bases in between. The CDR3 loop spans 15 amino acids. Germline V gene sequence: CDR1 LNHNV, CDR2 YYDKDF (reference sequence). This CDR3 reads CATSSPSSSNEKLFF. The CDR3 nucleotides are TGTGCCACCAGCTCACCAAGCAGCTCAAATGAAAAACTGTTTTTT. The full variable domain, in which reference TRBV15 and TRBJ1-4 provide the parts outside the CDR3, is DAMVIQNPRYQVTQFGKPVTLSCSQTLNHNVMYWYQQKSSQAPKLLFHYYDKDFNNEADTPDNFQSRRPNTSFCFLDIRSPGLGDTAMYLCATSSPSSSNEKLFFGSGTQLSVL.

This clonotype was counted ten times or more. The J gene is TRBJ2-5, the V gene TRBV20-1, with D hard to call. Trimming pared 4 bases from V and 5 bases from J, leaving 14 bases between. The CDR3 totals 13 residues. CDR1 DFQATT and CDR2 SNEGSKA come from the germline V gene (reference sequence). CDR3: CSAKPRVFETQYF. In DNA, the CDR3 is TGCAGTGCTAAGCCACGGGTCTTTGAGACCCAGTACTTC.

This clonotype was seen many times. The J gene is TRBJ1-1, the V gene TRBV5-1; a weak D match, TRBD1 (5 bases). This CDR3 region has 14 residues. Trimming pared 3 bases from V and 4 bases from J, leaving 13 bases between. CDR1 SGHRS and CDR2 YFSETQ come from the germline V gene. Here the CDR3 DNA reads TGCGCCAGCAGCTCCGTAAGGGGAGGCACTGAAGCTTTCTTT. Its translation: CASSSVRGGTEAFF. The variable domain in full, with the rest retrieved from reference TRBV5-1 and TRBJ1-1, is KAGVTQTPRYLIKTRGQQVTLSCSPISGHRSVSWYQQTPGQGLQFLFEYFSETQRNKGNFPGRFSGRQFSNSRSEMNVSTLELGDSALYLCASSSVRGGTEAFFGQGTRLTVV.

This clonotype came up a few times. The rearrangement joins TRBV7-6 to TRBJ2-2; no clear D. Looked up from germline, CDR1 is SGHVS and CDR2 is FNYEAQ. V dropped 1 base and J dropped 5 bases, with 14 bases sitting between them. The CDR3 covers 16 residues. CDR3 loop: CASSLEALDGTGELFF. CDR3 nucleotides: TGTGCCAGCAGCTTAGAGGCCCTGGATGGTACCGGGGAGCTGTTTTTT.

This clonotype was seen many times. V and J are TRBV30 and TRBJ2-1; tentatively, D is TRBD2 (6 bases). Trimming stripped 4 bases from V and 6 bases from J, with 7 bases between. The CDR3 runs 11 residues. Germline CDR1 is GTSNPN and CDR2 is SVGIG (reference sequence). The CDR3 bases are TGTGCCTGGACCGGGGGCAATGAGCAGTTCTTC. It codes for CAWTGGNEQFF. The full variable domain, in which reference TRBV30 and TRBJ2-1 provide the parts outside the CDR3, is SQTIHQWPATLVQPVGSPLSLECTVEGTSNPNLYWYRQAAGRGLQLLFYSVGIGQISSEVPQNLSASRPQDRQFILSSKKLLLSDSGFYLCAWTGGNEQFFGPGTRLTVL.

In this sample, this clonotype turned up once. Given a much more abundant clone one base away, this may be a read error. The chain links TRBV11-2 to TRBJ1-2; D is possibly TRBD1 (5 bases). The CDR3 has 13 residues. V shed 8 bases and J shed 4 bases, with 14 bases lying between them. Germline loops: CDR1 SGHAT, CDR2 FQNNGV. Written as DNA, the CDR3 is TGTGCCAGCGCGGTTGAGGGGATCTATGGCTACACCTTC. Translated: CASAVEGIYGYTF.

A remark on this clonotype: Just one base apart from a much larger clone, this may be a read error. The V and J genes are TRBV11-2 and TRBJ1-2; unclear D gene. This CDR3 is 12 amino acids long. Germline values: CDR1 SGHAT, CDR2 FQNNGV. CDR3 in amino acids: CPSSLVRYGYTF. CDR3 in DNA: TGTCCCAGCAGCTTAGTTCGCTATGGCTACACCTTC.

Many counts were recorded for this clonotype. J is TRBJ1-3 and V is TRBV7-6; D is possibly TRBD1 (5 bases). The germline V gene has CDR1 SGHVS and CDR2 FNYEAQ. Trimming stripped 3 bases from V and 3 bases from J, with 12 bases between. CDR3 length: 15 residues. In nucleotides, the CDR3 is TGTGCCAGCAGCTTGGGGCCCTCCGATGGAAACACCATATATTTT. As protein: CASSLGPSDGNTIYF. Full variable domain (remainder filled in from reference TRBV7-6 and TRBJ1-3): GAGVSQSPRYKVTKRGQDVALRCDPISGHVSLYWYRQALGQGPEFLTYFNYEAQQDKSGLPNDRFSAERPEGSISTLTIQRTEQRDSAMYRCASSLGPSDGNTIYFGEGSWLTVV.

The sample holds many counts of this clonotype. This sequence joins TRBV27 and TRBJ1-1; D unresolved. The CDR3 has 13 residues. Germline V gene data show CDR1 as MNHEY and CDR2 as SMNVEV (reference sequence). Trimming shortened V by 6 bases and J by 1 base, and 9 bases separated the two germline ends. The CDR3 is CASSSRPNTEAFF. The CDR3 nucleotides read TGTGCCAGCAGCTCCCGGCCGAACACTGAAGCTTTCTTT.